The subject of this entry is one TCR beta chain. Germline CDR1 reads KGHSH; CDR2 reads LQKENI. The CDR3 runs 18 residues. Unmatched junction bases numbered 14, after V lost 3 bases and J lost 6 bases. The record originates from a study of blood T cell repertoires in COVID-19. Study overall: Samples came from the United States, Italy and Spain, spanning acute and convalescent COVID-19. From T cells, B-cell-depleted T cells, or PBMCs came the material, which was cDNA or gDNA.

In the original workflow: Estimation of nucleated cell counts was performed using reference gene primer amplification. Method: immunoSEQ multiplex PCR; TCRdb's copy keeps in-frame clones and lacks some. The V and J calls and the clone size are those of that table, but D and trimming were determined from the DNA. The table lists 53,000 or so clones, approximately 80% of them singletons, with 14% to 15% in the top ten. V is TRBV18 and J is TRBJ2-5; 12 bases match TRBD2. The specimen sequenced was peripheral blood. The sequence derives from a human donor with active or convalescent COVID-19. The donor label of this sample is uncertain. CDR3 sequence (DNA): TGTGCCAGCTCACCCCAACGACTAGCGGGAGTGGCGAGGAAGACCCAGTACTTC. This encodes CASSPQRLAGVARKTQYF. The whole variable domain, filled in from reference TRBV18 and TRBJ2-5, reads NAGVMQNPRHLVRRRGQEARLRCSPMKGHSHVYWYRQLPEEGLKFMVYLQKENIIDESGMPKERFSAEFPKEGPSILRIQQVVRGDSAAYFCASSPQRLAGVARKTQYFGPGTRLLVL.